These T cell receptor beta chains were read from a single sample in a study of Graves' ophthalmopathy and Graves' hyperthyroidism. TCRdb recomputed calls from the multiplex PCR reads with MiXCR, one row per CDR3 protein. The table lists approximately 700,000 distinct CDR3 sequences, 40% of them singletons. Material: peripheral blood. The source is an adult man with Graves' ophthalmopathy. The CDR3 runs from the conserved cysteine through the conserved F or W. Only some rows state a clone size, as once, few, many or a class for expanded clones.

cdr3_aa | clone_size | j_call | v_call
CASSEARKVWANVLTF | NA | TRBJ2-6 | TRBV2
CASSSRQGAGNTIYF | NA | TRBJ1-3 | TRBV25-1
CATSDLGGQEASETQHF | few | TRBJ1-5 | TRBV24-1
CASSLINEAFF | NA | TRBJ1-1 | TRBV11-2
CASSRTSASSYEQYF | few | TRBJ2-7 | TRBV15
CASSLSGTGSNYGCTF | NA | TRBJ1-2 | TRBV7-9
CASTGLAETQYF | NA | TRBJ2-5 | TRBV6-1
CASRSDILATNEKLFF | NA | TRBJ1-4 | TRBV25-1
CASSSGGGTEAFF | many | TRBJ1-1 | TRBV7-3
CATIREDRDGGYTF | NA | TRBJ1-2 | TRBV15
CASSPKGPLSPYGYTF | NA | TRBJ1-2 | TRBV7-9
CASSEARGPEETQYF | few | TRBJ2-5 | TRBV2
CASSPGVSSGYTF | NA | TRBJ1-2 | TRBV15
CASISVGDGGNSPLHF | many | TRBJ1-6 | TRBV7-8
CASSLVKGVNQPQHF | few | TRBJ1-5 | TRBV7-8
CASSFGQYEQYF | many | TRBJ2-7 | TRBV12-3/TRBV12-4
CSVELGQTMNTEAFF | once | TRBJ1-1 | TRBV29-1
CATSPGQYSNQPQHF | many | TRBJ1-5 | TRBV24-1
CASSEQGVSNQPQHF | NA | TRBJ1-5 | TRBV2
CASSAGGQETQYF | many | TRBJ2-5 | TRBV2
CASSIDRVTEQYF | many | TRBJ2-7 | TRBV7-9
CASSLGQRSSGANVLTF | few | TRBJ2-6 | TRBV7-9
CSASIGGQGSYEQYF | NA | TRBJ2-7 | TRBV20-1
CASSPGVNTGELFF | few | TRBJ2-2 | TRBV7-9
CATRGTGAVMHSGNTIYF | few | TRBJ1-3 | TRBV10-3
CADTHTGELFF | NA | TRBJ2-2 | TRBV25-1
CASRWPGVGELFF | NA | TRBJ2-2 | TRBV19
CASSASGTVNSPLHF | many | TRBJ1-6 | TRBV2
CASGLGLGTEAFF | NA | TRBJ1-1 | TRBV12-5
CASTRGRAYEQYF | many | TRBJ2-7 | TRBV2
CASSDSSGTGNYGYTF | NA | TRBJ1-2 | TRBV25-1
CASSFPSGGAYEQYF | many | TRBJ2-7 | TRBV7-9
CASSLRRGQGNEKLFF | few | TRBJ1-4 | TRBV7-3
CASKAGYLQETQYF | many | TRBJ2-5 | TRBV7-2
CASRGPGKTYEQYF | NA | TRBJ2-7 | TRBV19
CAIKGAGTEGETQYF | many | TRBJ2-5 | TRBV10-3
CASSPPDSYNYGYTF | few | TRBJ1-2 | TRBV7-9
CASSAATTSGLSEQYF | NA | TRBJ2-7 | TRBV25-1
CSVKDIWDGYTF | many | TRBJ1-2 | TRBV29-1
CASSPRQGATGETQYF | NA | TRBJ2-5 | TRBV7-3
CASSLNSGVIGETQYF | NA | TRBJ2-5 | TRBV7-9
CASSLAGKIDSPLHF | NA | TRBJ1-6 | TRBV28
CASSLDFITAKQETQYF | NA | TRBJ2-5 | TRBV7-8
CASSYLRRSKETQYF | few | TRBJ2-5 | TRBV6-6
CASNTKQGRQPQHF | NA | TRBJ1-5 | TRBV28
CSARAGVPQHF | many | TRBJ1-5 | TRBV20-1
CASSARQNTGELFF | NA | TRBJ2-2 | TRBV9
CASSLVASDKYEQYF | many | TRBJ2-7 | TRBV5-5
CASSPPGLNYGYTF | many | TRBJ1-2 | TRBV7-2